This entry lists 23 T cell receptor beta chains sequenced from one sample in a study of blood T cell repertoires in COVID-19. Here immunoSEQ multiplex PCR was the method, and the copy in TCRdb shows in-frame clones only, minus some. The repertoire has about 50,000 clones, about 80% of them found once; the top ten carry 25%. Sequencing used peripheral blood. Source of these receptors: a man between 70 and 80 years old with acute or convalescent COVID-19.

The chain's CDR3 is CASSLHQGVETQYF. In DNA form, the CDR3 reads TGTGCCAGCAGCTTACACCAGGGTGTAGAGACCCAGTACTTC. The rearrangement links TRBV11-3 to TRBJ2-5; TRBD1 might be the D (5 bases). CDR3 size: 14 residues. Trimming took 2 bases from V and 4 from J, leaving 11 bases between them. The germline CDR1 and CDR2 sequences are SGHNT and YENEEA.

This clone appeared a few times. The rearrangement joins TRBV30 to TRBJ2-7; D is unclear. CDR1 and CDR2 from the germline V gene are GTSNPN and SVGIG (reference sequence). The length of the CDR3 is 15 residues. V gave up 0 bases and J gave up 1 base, with 13 bases separating them. The CDR3 nucleotides are TGTGCCTGGAGTGTCACAGCTTTCCTATCCTACGAGCAGTACTTC. Amino acid sequence: CAWSVTAFLSYEQYF.

The chain employs TRBV6-1 and TRBJ2-5; a weak D match, TRBD2 (6 bases). The CDR3 totals 13 residues. CDR1 is MNHNS, CDR2 SASEGT, per germline. V was trimmed by 1 base and J by 7 bases, leaving 10 bases between them. This CDR3 reads CASSEVPGGTQYF. In DNA form, the CDR3 reads TGTGCCAGCAGTGAAGTCCCCGGGGGGACCCAGTACTTC.

The chain employs TRBV4-1 and TRBJ1-2, with a weak D call TRBD1 (6 bases). The CDR3 runs to 16 residues. V was pared by 1 base and J by 2 bases, with 14 bases between. Germline assignment: CDR1 MGHRA and CDR2 YSYEKL. In DNA, the CDR3 is TGCGCCAGCAGCCAAGGAGACATCAGGGGCAACTATGGCTACACCTTC. This gives the protein CASSQGDIRGNYGYTF.

The rearrangement uses TRBV11-2 and TRBJ2-1, with 13 positions matching TRBD2. CDR3 length: 15 residues. Looked up from germline, CDR1 is SGHAT and CDR2 is FQNNGV. J lost 5 bases, V lost 5 bases, and 3 bases had no gene match. CDR3 amino acids: CASSPGLAGNNEQFF. The CDR3 nucleotides read TGTGCCAGCAGCCCGGGACTAGCGGGGAACAATGAGCAGTTCTTC.

This clone was observed a handful of times. The chain joins TRBV28 to TRBJ1-5; D gene uncertain. The CDR3 has 13 residues. V lost 7 bases and J lost 1, with 8 bases in between. The V gene's germline CDR1 is MDHEN and CDR2 SYDVKM. In nucleotides, the CDR3 is TGTGCCAGCACCCTCTCCAGCAATCAGCCCCAGCATTTT. Residues: CASTLSSNQPQHF.

With regard to this clone: This is likely a read error, given that the CDR3 carries no conserved phenylalanine or tryptophan at its end. The limits of the CDR3 on the DNA are not certain, so only TCRdb's listed CDR3 is given. The chain links TRBV28 to TRBJ1-2; the listed D gene, TRBD1, was not tested against the DNA. Germline V gene lookup returns CDR1 MDHEN and CDR2 SYDVKM. Inclusive of both ends, the CDR3 amounts to 13 amino acids. The chain's CDR3 is CASSLASVSGDTI.

The chain joins TRBV7-2 to TRBJ2-7; 13 bases fit TRBD2. V was clipped by 6 bases and J by 2 bases; unmatched bases: 7. The CDR3 length is 16 residues. Per germline, CDR1 SGHTA and CDR2 FQGNSA. This CDR3 is CASRYTSGRGAYEQYF. For the CDR3, the DNA is TGTGCCAGCAGATATACTAGCGGGAGGGGCGCCTACGAGCAGTACTTC.

This clone was detected only a few times. The chain couples TRBV12-3 or TRBV12-4 to TRBJ1-5, with 8 bases matching TRBD1. The junction had 2 bases not matched to a gene; V was cut back by 5 bases and J by 5 bases. This CDR3 is built from 13 residues. DNA for the CDR3: TGTGCCAGCAGTGTGGACAGGGATCAGCCCCAGCATTTT. Its protein is CASSVDRDQPQHF.

The genes are TRBV28 and TRBJ1-2, with 7 nucleotides matching TRBD1. Germline CDR1 MDHEN, CDR2 SYDVKM. V gave up 6 bases and J gave up 4 bases; unmatched junction bases: 8. There are 14 residues in the CDR3. As DNA, the CDR3 is TGTGCCAGCAGCCCCGTAGGGGGCGTCTATGGCTACACCTTC. Its translation: CASSPVGGVYGYTF.

The chain recombines TRBV7-8 with TRBJ2-1, with TRBD2 matching 11 bases. After removal of 5 bases from V and 6 bases from J, the junction contained 9 bases not matched to a gene. The V gene's germline CDR1 is SGHVS and CDR2 FQNEAQ. CDR3 length: 16 residues. CDR3 residues: CASSALAGGFSNEQFF. The CDR3 nucleotides read TGTGCCAGCAGCGCCCTAGCGGGGGGCTTCTCCAATGAGCAGTTCTTC.

This chain joins TRBV10-3 and TRBJ1-6; tentatively, D is TRBD1 (6 bases). Trimming left V 4 bases short and J 7 bases short, with 11 bases between. CDR1 is ENHRY and CDR2 is SYGVKD in the germline V gene. This CDR3 comprises 14 residues. CDR3: CAISVEGENSPLHF. CDR3 bases: TGTGCCATCAGTGTTGAGGGGGAGAATTCACCCCTCCACTTT.

The chain carries TRBV28 and TRBJ2-3, with 15 positions matching TRBD2. The CDR3 is 16 amino acids. V lost 6 bases and J lost 5; bases outside the gene matches: 6. Germline V lookup: CDR1 MDHEN, CDR2 SYDVKM. CDR3 nucleotides: TGTGCCAGCAGGCGGACTAGCGGGGGGGCCTTAGATACGCAGTATTTT. This sequence encodes CASRRTSGGALDTQYF.

The chain is built from TRBV28 and TRBJ1-4; TRBD1 aligns across 10 bases. The CDR3 totals 17 residues. V shed 5 bases and J 6 bases; nucleotides not matched to a gene: 12. CDR1 MDHEN and CDR2 SYDVKM come from the germline V gene. The CDR3 loop reads CASSLRSWGTGDEKLFF. The CDR3 DNA reads as TGTGCCAGCAGTCTACGGTCCTGGGGGACAGGGGATGAAAAACTGTTTTTT.

This chain uses TRBV5-1 with TRBJ1-2; D may be TRBD1 (6 bases). The CDR3 extends over 16 amino acids. Deletions cut 2 bases from V and 5 bases from J, with 19 bases between. The germline gives CDR1 SGHRS, CDR2 YFSETQ. CDR3 DNA sequence: TGCGCCAGCAGCTTTACGACGGGGGGCGCAGAATATGGCTACACCTTC. It codes for CASSFTTGGAEYGYTF.

The chain joins TRBV7-2 to TRBJ2-5; 11 positions match TRBD2. This CDR3 has 16 amino acids. V trimming: 5 bases; J trimming: 2 bases; junction bases outside the gene matches: 7. CDR1 is SGHTA, CDR2 FQGNSA, per germline. CDR3 sequence (DNA): TGTGCCAGCAGCCCACCGGGACTAGCGGCACAAGAGACCCAGTACTTC. This translates into CASSPPGLAAQETQYF.

This clone turned up a few times. This chain connects TRBV7-2 to TRBJ1-1, with 7 bases aligning to TRBD1. Germline loops: CDR1 SGHTA, CDR2 FQGNSA. V was clipped by 5 bases and J by 7 bases; unmatched bases: 7. This CDR3 comprises 13 residues. DNA of the CDR3: TGTGCCAGCAGCCTTGACAGGGAAAGTGAAGCTTTCTTT. Encoded protein: CASSLDRESEAFF.

This clone has more than one count but fewer than ten. The gene calls are TRBV6-2 or TRBV6-3 and TRBJ2-4; TRBD2 might be the D (5 bases). The CDR3 sequence is 15 residues long. Trimming shortened V by 5 bases and J by 2 bases, and 13 bases separated the two germline ends. Germline assignment: CDR1 MNHEY and CDR2 SVGEGT. The CDR3 DNA reads as TGTGCCAGCAGTGGTATTGGGGAGCCCAAAAACATTCAGTACTTC. This encodes CASSGIGEPKNIQYF.

This clone was observed at least ten times. CDR3 protein: CASSLGQGSGNTIYF. CDR3 nucleotide sequence: TGTGCCAGCAGCTTAGGGCAGGGCTCTGGAAACACCATATATTTT. V usage is TRBV7-9 and J usage is TRBJ1-3; a weak D match, TRBD1 (5 bases). V gave up 1 base and J gave up 0 bases, with 7 bases separating them. The germline V gene encodes CDR1 SEHNR and CDR2 FQNEAQ (reference sequence). This CDR3 has 15 amino acids.

The J gene is TRBJ2-7, the V gene TRBV10-1, with TRBD2 matching 8 bases. Per the germline V gene, CDR1 is WNHNN and CDR2 is SYGVQD (reference sequence). V shed 5 bases and J 3 bases; nucleotides not matched to a gene: 6. The CDR3 consists of 14 residues. The CDR3 DNA reads as TGCGCCAGCAGTCCCGGGGGGGCCGGCTACGAGCAGTACTTC. Encoded protein: CASSPGGAGYEQYF.

The gene calls are TRBV6-5 and TRBJ1-2; D gene unclear. The V end was cut by 0 bases, the J end by 7 bases, with 12 bases between. Germline V lookup: CDR1 MNHEY, CDR2 SVGAGI. The CDR3 extends over 14 amino acids. The CDR3 coding sequence is TGTGCCAGCAGTTACTCGACGTCTGCGGGTGGCTACACCTTC. Translation: CASSYSTSAGGYTF.

CDR3 protein: CAWASFGGDFQAGNTIYF. The CDR3 region has the DNA TGTGCCTGGGCCTCTTTTGGGGGGGACTTTCAGGCGGGAAACACCATATATTTT. This sequence joins TRBV30 and TRBJ1-3; D is possibly TRBD1 (5 bases). Germline CDR1 reads GTSNPN; CDR2 reads SVGIG (reference sequence). V was pared by 5 bases and J by 4 bases, with 27 bases between. There are 18 residues in the CDR3.

V usage is TRBV15 and J usage is TRBJ1-2; D remains ambiguous. CDR1 and CDR2 (germline): LNHNV, YYDKDF (reference sequence). The CDR3 covers 13 residues. V gave up 0 bases and J gave up 6 bases, with 8 bases separating them. The DNA of the CDR3 is TGTGCCACCAGCAGAGAGGAGGGTGATGGCTACACCTTC. This encodes CATSREEGDGYTF. Drawing the rest from reference TRBV15 and TRBJ1-2, the complete variable domain is DAMVIQNPRYQVTQFGKPVTLSCSQTLNHNVMYWYQQKSSQAPKLLFHYYDKDFNNEADTPDNFQSRRPNTSFCFLDIRSPGLGDTAMYLCATSREEGDGYTFGSGTRLTVV.